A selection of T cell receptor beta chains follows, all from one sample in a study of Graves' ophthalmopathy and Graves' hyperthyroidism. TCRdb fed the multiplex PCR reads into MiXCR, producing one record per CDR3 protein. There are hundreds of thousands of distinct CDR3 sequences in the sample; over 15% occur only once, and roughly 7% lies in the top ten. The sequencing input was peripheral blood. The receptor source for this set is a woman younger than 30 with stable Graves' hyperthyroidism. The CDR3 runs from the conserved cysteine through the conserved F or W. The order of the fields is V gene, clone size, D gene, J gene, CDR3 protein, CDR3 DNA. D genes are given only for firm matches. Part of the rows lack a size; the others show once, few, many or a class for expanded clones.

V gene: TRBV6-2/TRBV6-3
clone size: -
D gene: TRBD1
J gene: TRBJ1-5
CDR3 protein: CASSFPAGTGYNQPQHF
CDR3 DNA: TGTGCCAGCAGTTTCCCCGCCGGGACAGGTTACAATCAGCCCCAGCATTTT

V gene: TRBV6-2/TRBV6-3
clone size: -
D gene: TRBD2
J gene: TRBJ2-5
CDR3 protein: CASSYLRAGVQETQYF
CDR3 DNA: TGTGCCAGCAGTTACTTACGAGCGGGGGTCCAAGAGACCCAGTACTTC

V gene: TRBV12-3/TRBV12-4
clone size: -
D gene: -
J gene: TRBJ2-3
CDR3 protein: CASSLPSPDTQYF
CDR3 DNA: TGTGCCAGCAGTTTACCGTCCCCAGATACGCAGTATTTT

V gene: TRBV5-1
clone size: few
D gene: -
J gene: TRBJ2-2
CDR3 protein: CASMGELCF
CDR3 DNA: TGCGCCAGCATGGGGGAGCTGTGTTTT

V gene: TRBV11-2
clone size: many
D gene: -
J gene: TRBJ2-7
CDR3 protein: CASSLNGAFNEQYF
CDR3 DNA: TGTGCCAGCAGCTTAAACGGAGCGTTCAACGAGCAGTACTTC

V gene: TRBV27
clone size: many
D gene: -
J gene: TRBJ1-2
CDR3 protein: CASRPLGARYGYTF
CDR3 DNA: TGTGCCAGCAGGCCACTGGGAGCGCGCTATGGCTACACCTTC

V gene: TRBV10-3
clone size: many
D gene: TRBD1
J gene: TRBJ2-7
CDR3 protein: CATMGQGAFNEQYF
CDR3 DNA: TGTGCCACGATGGGACAGGGGGCCTTCAACGAGCAGTACTTC

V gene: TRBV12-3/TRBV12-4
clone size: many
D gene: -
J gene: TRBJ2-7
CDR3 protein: CASSFSYHEQYF
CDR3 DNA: TGTGCCAGCAGTTTCTCGTACCACGAGCAGTACTTC

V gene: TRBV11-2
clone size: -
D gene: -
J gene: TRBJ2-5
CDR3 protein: CASSPGLIPPETQYF
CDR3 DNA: TGTGCCAGCAGCCCCGGACTGATCCCCCCAGAGACCCAGTACTTC

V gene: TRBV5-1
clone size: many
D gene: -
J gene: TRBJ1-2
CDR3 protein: CASSAGQSYGYTF
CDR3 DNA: TGCGCCAGCAGCGCAGGACAGAGCTATGGCTACACCTTC

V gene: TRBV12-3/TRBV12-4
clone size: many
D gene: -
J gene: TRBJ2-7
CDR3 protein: CASNNPGTDEQYF
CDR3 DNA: TGTGCCAGCAATAATCCAGGGACGGACGAGCAGTACTTC

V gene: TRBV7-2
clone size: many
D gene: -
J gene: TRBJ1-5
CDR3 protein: CASSLKQGINQPQHF
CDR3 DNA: TGTGCCAGCAGCTTAAAACAGGGTATCAATCAGCCCCAGCATTTT

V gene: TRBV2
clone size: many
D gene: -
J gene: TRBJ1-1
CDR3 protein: CASSSRTVGNTEAFF
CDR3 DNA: TGTGCCAGCAGTTCGAGGACCGTAGGGAACACTGAAGCTTTCTTT

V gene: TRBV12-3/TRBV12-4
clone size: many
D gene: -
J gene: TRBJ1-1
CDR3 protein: CASIIQDSNTEAFF
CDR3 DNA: TGTGCCAGCATCATACAGGACTCGAACACTGAAGCTTTCTTT

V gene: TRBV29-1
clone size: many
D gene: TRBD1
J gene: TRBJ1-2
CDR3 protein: CSVTGDGYTF
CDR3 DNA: TGCAGCGTCACAGGGGATGGCTACACCTTC

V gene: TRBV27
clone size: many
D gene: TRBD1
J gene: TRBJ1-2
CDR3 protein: CASSPGGGGYGYTF
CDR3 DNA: TGTGCCAGCAGCCCAGGGGGGGGAGGCTATGGCTACACCTTC

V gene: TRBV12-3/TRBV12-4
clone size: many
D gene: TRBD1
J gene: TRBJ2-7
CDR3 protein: CASRGTGRTYEQYF
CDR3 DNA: TGTGCCAGCAGGGGGACAGGGCGAACCTACGAGCAGTACTTC

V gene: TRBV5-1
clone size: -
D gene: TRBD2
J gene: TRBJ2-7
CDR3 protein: CASMVEVAGPLGPYEQYF
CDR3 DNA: TGCGCCAGCATGGTGGAGGTAGCGGGGCCTCTAGGCCCCTACGAGCAGTACTTC

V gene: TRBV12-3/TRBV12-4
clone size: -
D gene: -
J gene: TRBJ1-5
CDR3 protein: CASSLRLAGTSNQPQHF
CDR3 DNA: TGTGCCAGCAGTTTGAGATTGGCGGGGACTAGCAATCAGCCCCAGCATTTT

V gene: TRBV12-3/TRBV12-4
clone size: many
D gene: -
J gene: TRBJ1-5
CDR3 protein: CASSFTRNQPQHF
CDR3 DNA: TGTGCCAGCAGTTTTACCAGAAATCAGCCCCAGCATTTT

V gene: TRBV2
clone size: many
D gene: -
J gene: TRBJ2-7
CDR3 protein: CASMDMSPYEQYF
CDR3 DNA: TGTGCCAGCATGGACATGAGCCCCTACGAGCAGTACTTC

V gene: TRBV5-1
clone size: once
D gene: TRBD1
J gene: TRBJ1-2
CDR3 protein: CASSTSDREAYTF
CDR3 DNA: TGCGCCAGCAGCACCTCCGACAGGGAAGCCTACACCTTC

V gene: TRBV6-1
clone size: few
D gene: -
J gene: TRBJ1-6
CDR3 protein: CASRRGKASPLHF
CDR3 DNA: TGTGCCAGCAGGCGCGGCAAAGCCTCACCCCTCCACTTT

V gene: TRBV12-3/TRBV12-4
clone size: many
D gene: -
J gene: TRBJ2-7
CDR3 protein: CASSLAEHSYEQYF
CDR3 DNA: TGTGCCAGCAGTTTAGCGGAACATTCCTACGAGCAGTACTTC

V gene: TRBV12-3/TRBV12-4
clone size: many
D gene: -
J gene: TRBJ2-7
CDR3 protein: CASSFGNEQYF
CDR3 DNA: TGTGCCAGCAGTTTCGGGAACGAGCAGTACTTC

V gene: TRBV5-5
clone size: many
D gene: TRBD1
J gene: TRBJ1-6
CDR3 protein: CASSRTGGAYNSPLHF
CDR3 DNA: TGTGCCAGCAGCCGGACAGGGGGAGCCTATAATTCACCCCTCCACTTT

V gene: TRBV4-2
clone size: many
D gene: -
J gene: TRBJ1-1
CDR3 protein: CASSRGGVGVTEAFF
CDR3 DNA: TGTGCCAGCAGCCGCGGTGGGGTAGGTGTCACTGAAGCTTTCTTT

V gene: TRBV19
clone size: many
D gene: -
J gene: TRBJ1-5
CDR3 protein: CASSIRAGAGNQPQHF
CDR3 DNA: TGTGCCAGTAGTATAAGGGCGGGCGCGGGCAATCAGCCCCAGCATTTT

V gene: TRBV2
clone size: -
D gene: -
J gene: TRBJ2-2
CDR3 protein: CASSEASGRRGELFF
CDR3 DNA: TGTGCCAGCAGTGAAGCTAGCGGCCGAAGAGGGGAGCTGTTTTTT

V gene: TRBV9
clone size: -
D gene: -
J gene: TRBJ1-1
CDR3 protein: CASSEGSSQANTEAFF
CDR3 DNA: TGTGCCAGCAGCGAGGGGTCCAGCCAAGCGAACACTGAAGCTTTCTTT